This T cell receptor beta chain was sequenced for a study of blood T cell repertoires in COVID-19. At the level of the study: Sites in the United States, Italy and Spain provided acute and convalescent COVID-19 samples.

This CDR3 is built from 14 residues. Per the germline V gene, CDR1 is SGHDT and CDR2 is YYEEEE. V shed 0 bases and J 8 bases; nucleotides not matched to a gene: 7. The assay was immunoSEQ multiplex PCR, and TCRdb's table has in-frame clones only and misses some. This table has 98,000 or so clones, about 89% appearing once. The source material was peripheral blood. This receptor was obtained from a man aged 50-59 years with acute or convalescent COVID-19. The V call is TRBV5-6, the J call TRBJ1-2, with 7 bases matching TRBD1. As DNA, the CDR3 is TGTGCCAGCAGCTTGGGCGACAGGGCAGGAGGCTACACCTTC. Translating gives CASSLGDRAGGYTF.